Shown below are 13 T cell receptor beta chains from a single sample sequenced in a study of metastatic and nonmetastatic thyroid tumors. TCRdb redid the clone calls on the PCR reads using MiXCR. The table has fewer than 100,000 clones, more than 13% seen once; the top ten hold roughly 3.6%. Thyroid surgery was preceded by no treatment in any patient. Material: blood. These TCRs come from a female donor with papillary thyroid cancer or a benign thyroid nodule (not recorded which). Some clones in this sample may be carry-over from other donors' samples.

V is TRBV20-1 and J is TRBJ2-2; 7 bases align to TRBD1. V lost 2 bases, J lost 10 bases, and 13 bases stayed unmatched. Germline values: CDR1 DFQATT, CDR2 SNEGSKA (reference sequence). CDR3 length: 15 residues. The CDR3 region has the DNA TGCAGTGCTAGAAATACACAGGGGTGGGCCGTGGAGCTGTTTTTT. As protein: CSARNTQGWAVELFF.

This clone appeared many times. The rearrangement uses TRBV3-1 and TRBJ1-5, with D possibly being TRBD1 (6 bases). CDR3 length: 15 residues. The germline V gene has CDR1 LGHDT and CDR2 YNNKEL (reference sequence). V dropped 1 base and J dropped 9 bases, with 16 bases sitting between them. CDR3 in amino acids: CASSQVGTWFRPQHF. CDR3 sequence (DNA): TGTGCCAGCAGCCAAGTCGGGACATGGTTTAGGCCCCAGCATTTT.

This clone was seen more than once but under ten times. The rearrangement uses TRBV19 and TRBJ1-2; the D gene is possibly TRBD1 (5 bases). V was trimmed by 7 bases and J by 10 bases, leaving 25 bases between them. Germline V gene data show CDR1 as LNHDA and CDR2 as SQIVND (reference sequence). The CDR3 totals 15 residues. The CDR3 spells CASIPTRDWVLVYTF. In DNA, the CDR3 is TGTGCCAGTATCCCAACCAGGGACTGGGTCCTTGTCTACACCTTC.

The chain uses TRBV6-2 or TRBV6-3 and TRBJ2-3; 7 bases map to TRBD2. Germline V CDR1 and CDR2: MNHEY, SVGEGT. This CDR3 contains 17 residues. With V trimmed by 0 bases and J by 3 bases, 9 bases remained unmatched. DNA for the CDR3: TGTGCCAGCAGTTACTCAGGACTAGGTGGCGGGACAGATACGCAGTATTTT. Amino acids: CASSYSGLGGGTDTQYF.

This clone was picked up many times. This chain joins TRBV6-1 and TRBJ2-7; 12 bases align to TRBD2. Germline values: CDR1 MNHNS, CDR2 SASEGT. The CDR3 totals 14 residues. The trim removed 9 bases at V and 3 bases at J, leaving 6 bases unmatched. The CDR3 reads CASRTSGDYYEQYF. CDR3 coding DNA: TGTGCCAGTCGGACTAGCGGGGATTACTACGAGCAGTACTTC.

This clone showed up just a few times. Other DNA sequences from this sample encode an identical CDR3 as well. The V gene is TRBV9, the J gene TRBJ1-3, with D unclear. CDR1 and CDR2 (germline): SGDLS, YYNGEE. The length of the CDR3 is 14 residues. The V gene lost 0 bases and the J gene lost 0 bases, with 4 bases spanning the gap. In DNA, the CDR3 is TGTGCCAGCAGCGTAGCCGGCTCTGGAAACACCATATATTTT. This codes for CASSVAGSGNTIYF.

The table lists this clone with many counts. The sample carries other DNA sequences with the same CDR3. The chain has TRBV5-6 and TRBJ2-1, with 11 bases that match TRBD2. Trimming took 1 base from V and 7 from J; bases not matched to a gene: 1. CDR3 length: 14 amino acids. From germline, CDR1 is SGHDT and CDR2 YYEEEE. CDR3 coding DNA: TGTGCCAGCAGCTTGTCTAGCGGGGGGAATGAGCAGTTCTTC. It translates to CASSLSSGGNEQFF.

As concerns this clone: One junction end does not reproduce the germline sequence, and a read error may be involved. The V and J genes are TRBV6-5 and TRBJ2-7, with TRBD1 as a possible D gene (6 bases). Germline V lookup: CDR1 MNHEY, CDR2 SVGAGI. The CDR3 has 15 amino acids. The DNA of the CDR3 is TGTGCCAGCAGTTACGGGGGCGCGCGTGCCTACGATCAGTACTTC. This sequence encodes CASSYGGARAYDQYF.

V and J are TRBV30 and TRBJ2-7, with 7 bases identical to TRBD2. Germline loops: CDR1 GTSNPN, CDR2 SVGIG (reference sequence). The CDR3 has 17 amino acids. The junction had 12 bases not matched to a gene; V was cut back by 1 base and J by 0 bases. DNA for the CDR3: TGTGCCTGGAGTGACCCCTTTCGGCGGGAGCGCTCCTACGAGCAGTACTTC. Protein sequence: CAWSDPFRRERSYEQYF. Drawing the rest from reference TRBV30 and TRBJ2-7, the complete variable domain is SQTIHQWPATLVQPVGSPLSLECTVEGTSNPNLYWYRQAAGRGLQLLFYSVGIGQISSEVPQNLSASRPQDRQFILSSKKLLLSDSGFYLCAWSDPFRRERSYEQYFGPGTRLTVT.

Regarding this clone: At one end, the junction sequence differs from germline, possibly due to a read error. The chain employs TRBV28 and TRBJ1-3; tentative D call: TRBD1 (6 bases). Germline V lookup: CDR1 MDHEN, CDR2 SYDVKM. The CDR3 runs 14 residues. CDR3 loop: CTSRSGGSGNTVYF. In DNA, the CDR3 is TGTACCAGCAGATCCGGGGGCTCTGGAAACACCGTATATTTT.

Ten or more counts support this clone. The chain joins TRBV10-3 to TRBJ1-1, with 11 bases identical to TRBD1. Trimming cost V 8 bases and J 3 bases; bases outside gene matches: 2. CDR3 size: 13 residues. Germline assignment: CDR1 ENHRY and CDR2 SYGVKD. This CDR3 reads CAIWGQGDTEAFF. The CDR3 DNA follows: TGTGCCATCTGGGGACAGGGGGACACTGAAGCTTTCTTT.

Remarks on this clone: An end of the junction does not agree with germline; a read error may underlie this. The chain uses TRBV19 and TRBJ2-7; no reliable D call. This CDR3 region has 15 residues. Germline loops: CDR1 LNHDA, CDR2 SQIVND (reference sequence). CDR3 protein: CSSSPTAAPSYEHYF. The CDR3 bases are TGTTCCAGTAGTCCTACGGCGGCGCCCTCCTACGAGCATTACTTC. Using reference TRBV19 and TRBJ2-7 for the parts outside the CDR3, the full variable domain is DGGITQSPKYLFRKEGQNVTLSCEQNLNHDAMYWYRQDPGQGLRLIYYSQIVNDFQKGDIAEGYSVSREKKESFPLTVTSAQKNPTAFYLCSSSPTAAPSYEHYFGPGTRLTVT.

This clone was found many times. The chain links TRBV7-9 to TRBJ2-7; D is uncertain. This CDR3 comprises 12 residues. CDR1 is SEHNR, CDR2 FQNEAQ, per germline (reference sequence). Trimming removed 5 bases from V and 6 bases from J, with 11 bases in between. Here the CDR3 DNA reads TGTGCCAGCAGCCTAGTAGGCAGCGAGCAGTACTTC. Protein: CASSLVGSEQYF.